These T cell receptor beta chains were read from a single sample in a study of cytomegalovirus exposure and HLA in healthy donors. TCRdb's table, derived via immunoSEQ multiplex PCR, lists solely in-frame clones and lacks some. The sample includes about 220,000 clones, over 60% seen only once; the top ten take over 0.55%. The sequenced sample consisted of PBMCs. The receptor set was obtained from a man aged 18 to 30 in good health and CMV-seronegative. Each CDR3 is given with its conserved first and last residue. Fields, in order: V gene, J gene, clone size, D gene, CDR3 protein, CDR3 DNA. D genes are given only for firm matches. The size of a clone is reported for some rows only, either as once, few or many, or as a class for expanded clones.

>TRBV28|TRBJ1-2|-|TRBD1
CASRKGQEDGYTF
TGTGCCAGCAGAAAGGGACAGGAAGATGGCTACACCTTC
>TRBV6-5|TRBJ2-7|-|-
CASSFEVSSYEQYF
TGTGCCAGCAGTTTTGAGGTCAGCTCCTACGAGCAGTACTTC
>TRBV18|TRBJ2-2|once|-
CASSPLRDSSTGELFF
TGTGCCAGCTCACCTCTCCGGGACTCCAGCACCGGGGAGCTGTTTTTT
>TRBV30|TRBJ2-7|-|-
CAWSDGPPGEQYF
TGTGCCTGGAGTGACGGCCCCCCAGGCGAGCAGTACTTC
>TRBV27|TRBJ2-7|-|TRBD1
CASSEGQGANEQYF
TGTGCCAGCAGTGAGGGACAGGGGGCGAACGAGCAGTACTTC
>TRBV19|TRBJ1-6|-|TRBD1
CASSRANRGNSPLHF
TGTGCCAGTAGTAGGGCCAACAGGGGGAATTCACCCCTCCACTTT
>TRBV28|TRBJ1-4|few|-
CASSPGGADNEKLFF
TGTGCCAGCAGTCCCGGGGGGGCAGATAATGAAAAACTGTTTTTT
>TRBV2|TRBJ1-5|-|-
CASSDSEWAGVQPQHF
TGTGCCAGCAGTGACAGTGAGTGGGCGGGGGTTCAGCCCCAGCATTTT
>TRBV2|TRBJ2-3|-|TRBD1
CASSADRGADTQYF
TGTGCCAGCAGTGCGGACAGGGGCGCAGATACGCAGTATTTT
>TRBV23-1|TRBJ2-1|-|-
CASSHRQVWQFF
TGCGCCAGCAGTCATCGACAGGTGTGGCAGTTCTTC
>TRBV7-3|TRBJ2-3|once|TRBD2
CASSSGTSGGTQYF
TGTGCCAGCAGCTCCGGGACTAGCGGCGGTACGCAGTATTTT
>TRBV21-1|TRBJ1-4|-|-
CATLATNEKLFF
TGTGCCACCCTTGCAACTAATGAAAAACTGTTTTTT
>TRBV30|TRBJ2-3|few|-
CAWSGSTDTQYF
TGTGCCTGGAGCGGGAGCACAGATACGCAGTATTTT
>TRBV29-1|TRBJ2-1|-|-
CSVEDRGNEQFF
TGCAGCGTTGAAGATCGGGGGAATGAGCAGTTCTTC
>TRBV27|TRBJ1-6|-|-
CASSLSSLRAISPLHF
TGTGCCAGCAGTTTATCTTCCTTGAGGGCAATCTCACCCCTCCACTTT
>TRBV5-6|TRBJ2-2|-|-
CASSLPRGAGELFF
TGTGCCAGCAGCTTGCCCCGAGGCGCCGGGGAGCTGTTTTTT
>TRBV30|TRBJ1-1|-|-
CAWSGSQTEAFF
TGTGCCTGGAGTGGGTCTCAGACTGAAGCTTTCTTT
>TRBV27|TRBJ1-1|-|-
CASSSGGASTEAFF
TGTGCCAGCAGTTCGGGGGGCGCTAGCACTGAAGCTTTCTTT
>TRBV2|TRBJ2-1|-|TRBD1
CASSLGTVNEQFF
TGTGCCAGCAGCCTCGGGACAGTCAATGAGCAGTTCTTC
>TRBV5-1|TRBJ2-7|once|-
CASSTQGFNEQYF
TGCGCCAGCTCCACACAGGGTTTTAACGAGCAGTACTTC
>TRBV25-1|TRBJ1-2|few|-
CASSSTWGPNYGYTF
TGTGCCAGCAGTTCGACGTGGGGGCCTAACTATGGCTACACCTTC
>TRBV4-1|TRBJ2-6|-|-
CASSNRLVALKPGANVLTF
TGCGCCAGCAGTAACAGGTTGGTTGCATTAAAACCTGGGGCCAACGTCCTGACTTTC
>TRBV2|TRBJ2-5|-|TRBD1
CASSGQGQETQYF
TGTGCCAGCAGTGGACAGGGTCAAGAGACCCAGTACTTC
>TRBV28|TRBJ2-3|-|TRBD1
CASATGTDTQYF
TGTGCCAGCGCGACAGGGACAGATACGCAGTATTTT
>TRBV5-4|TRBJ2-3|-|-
CASSLANTDTQYF
TGTGCCAGCAGCTTGGCCAACACAGATACGCAGTATTTT
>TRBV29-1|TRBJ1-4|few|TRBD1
CSAWTGGLEKLFF
TGCAGCGCCTGGACAGGGGGCCTTGAAAAACTGTTTTTT
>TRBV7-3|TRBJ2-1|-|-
CASSSDLGGAAYNEQFF
TGTGCCAGCAGCTCAGACTTGGGGGGAGCAGCCTACAATGAGCAGTTCTTC
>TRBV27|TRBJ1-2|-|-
CASSRQDSYGYTF
TGTGCCAGCAGTCGCCAGGACAGCTATGGCTACACCTTC
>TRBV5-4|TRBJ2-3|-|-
CASSFSGTTDTQYF
TGTGCCAGCAGCTTTAGCGGAACCACAGATACGCAGTATTTT
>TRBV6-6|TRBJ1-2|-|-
CASRQFDRSHGYTF
TGTGCCAGCAGACAATTCGACAGGAGCCATGGCTACACCTTC
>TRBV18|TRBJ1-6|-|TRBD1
CASSPLRGQDNSPLHF
TGTGCCAGCTCACCCCTGAGGGGACAGGATAATTCACCCCTCCACTTT
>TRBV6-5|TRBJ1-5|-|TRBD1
CASSGQGMGNQPQHF
TGTGCCAGCAGTGGACAGGGGATGGGCAATCAGCCCCAGCATTTT
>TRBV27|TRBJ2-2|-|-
CASSSLRGPTGELFF
TGTGCCAGCAGTTCACTTAGAGGGCCCACCGGGGAGCTGTTTTTT